The clone carrying this T cell receptor beta chain was found a few times. Template switching added a universal primer binding site, and final cDNA carried unique molecular identifiers. TCRdb re-called the 5' RACE reads through MiXCR, storing one row per CDR3 protein. Counted here are about 700,000 distinct CDR3 sequences, 8.5% to 9.5% occurring once; the ten biggest clones make up around 0.95%. The entry originates in a study of identical twins. The V gene end was trimmed by 6 bases and the J gene end by 7 bases; junction bases not matched to a gene: 7. Germline V gives CDR1 SGHNT, CDR2 YYREEE (reference sequence). The CDR3 runs 14 residues. Separately, the same data were catalogued under a study of yellow fever vaccine responses in identical twins.

The sequencing sample was made of PBMCs. The TCR comes from a woman aged 18-29 years in good health. The chain has TRBV5-4 and TRBJ2-7, with TRBD2 identical over 13 bases. CDR3 sequence: CASTATSGGSEQYF. The CDR3 DNA reads as TGTGCCAGCACCGCGACTAGCGGGGGGAGTGAGCAGTACTTC.